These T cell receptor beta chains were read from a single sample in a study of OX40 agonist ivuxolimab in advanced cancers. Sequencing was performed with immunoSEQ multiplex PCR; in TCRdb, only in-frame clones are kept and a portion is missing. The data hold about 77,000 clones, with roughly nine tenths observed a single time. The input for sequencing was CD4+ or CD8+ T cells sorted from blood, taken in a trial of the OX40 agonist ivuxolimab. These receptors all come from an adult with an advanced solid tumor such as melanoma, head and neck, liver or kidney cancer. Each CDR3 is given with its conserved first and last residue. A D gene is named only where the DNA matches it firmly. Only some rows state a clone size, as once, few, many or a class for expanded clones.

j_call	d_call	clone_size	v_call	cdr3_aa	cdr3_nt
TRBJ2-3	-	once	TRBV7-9	CASSPTSTDTQYF	TGTGCCAGCAGCCCCACTAGTACAGATACGCAGTATTTT
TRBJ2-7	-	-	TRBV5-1	CASSLGAGKSNYEQYF	TGCGCCAGCAGCTTGGGCGCTGGCAAATCCAACTACGAGCAGTACTTC
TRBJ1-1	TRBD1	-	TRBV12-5	CASVTGEETEAFF	TGTGCTAGTGTTACAGGGGAGGAAACTGAAGCTTTCTTT
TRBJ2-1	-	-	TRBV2	CASSDSDGFYNEQFF	TGTGCCAGCAGTGATTCGGACGGATTCTACAATGAGCAGTTCTTC
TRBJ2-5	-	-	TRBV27	CASSFRVGGQETQYF	TGTGCCAGCAGTTTCCGTGTCGGGGGCCAAGAGACCCAGTACTTC
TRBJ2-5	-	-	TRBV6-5	CASRSTALGWTQYF	TGTGCCAGCAGAAGCACGGCCCTCGGATGGACCCAGTACTTC
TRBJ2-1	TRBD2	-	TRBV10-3	CATSQGGRAYSYNEQFF	TGTGCCACTTCGCAAGGCGGGAGGGCCTACTCCTACAATGAGCAGTTCTTC
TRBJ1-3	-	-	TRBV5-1	CASSLEGQSSGNTIYF	TGCGCCAGCAGCTTGGAAGGACAGTCCTCTGGAAACACCATATATTTT
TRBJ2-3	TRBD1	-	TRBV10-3	CAISESKGAGDTQYF	TGTGCCATCAGTGAGTCGAAGGGGGCCGGAGATACGCAGTATTTT
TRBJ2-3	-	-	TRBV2	CASSILRDLLPNTDTQYF	TGTGCCAGCAGTATTCTCCGGGACTTGCTACCCAACACAGATACGCAGTATTTT